Included here is one T cell receptor (beta chain) sequence, with context. Its antigen is not identified. Investigators isolated RNA and reverse transcribed it into cDNA to act as the sequencing template. TCRdb's table, derived via immunoSEQ multiplex PCR, lists solely in-frame clones and lacks some. Of fewer than 250,000 clones listed, less than 50% were seen once; the top ten hold over 2%. As to treatment: oral pan-JAK inhibitor, 5-10 mg twice daily. This entry belongs to a study of CD8+ T cells in alopecia areata. Looking at the study overall: Those patients who were treated received oral tofacitinib, which was given at 5 to 10 mg twice daily for moderate-to-severe alopecia areata. Findings of the study overall: Throughout tofacitinib, many expanded lesional clones continued to persist in scalp and blood.

The germline V gene has CDR1 MNHNY and CDR2 SVGAGI (reference sequence). This CDR3 region has 13 residues. Trimming removed 8 bases from V and 4 bases from J; junction bases left unmatched: 5. The sequence came from a human donor with alopecia areata. The specimen was CD4+ T cells sorted from blood, collected at roughly week 36, from a patient treated with tofacitinib. The genes are TRBV6-6 and TRBJ2-7, with TRBD1 matching 10 bases. The CDR3 is CASLRDRGYEQYF. DNA for the CDR3: TGTGCCAGCCTTAGGGACAGGGGTTACGAGCAGTACTTC.